Listed here are 18 T cell receptor beta chains from one sample, sequenced in a study of T cell responses to AZD1222 COVID-19 vaccine (dated by TCRdb to about 2021). Libraries were built with the immunoSEQ multiplex PCR assay. The table was pulled from immuneACCESS by TCRdb, which kept in-frame rearrangements only. Such tables lose some clones; where checked, under half of the loss comes from unresolved V genes, and the rest has no known cause. This sample gives around 120,000 clones in total; about 88% of them show up just once. The ten largest clones represent 2% to 3% of the sample. In the paper's terms, the time point label means: baseline before first vaccination. The source was peripheral blood, collected on day 0 of AZD1222 vaccination. Receptors were obtained from an adult in good health.

The chain recombines TRBV5-4 with TRBJ2-7; the D gene is possibly TRBD1 (7 bases). CDR1 and CDR2 from the germline V gene are SGHNT and YYREEE (reference sequence). V was shortened by 4 bases and J by 1 base, with 18 bases between the two germline ends. This CDR3 is built from 16 residues. The CDR3 coding sequence is TGTGCCAGCAGCCGATCCCAGGGGGGTAGGTCCTACGAGCAGTACTTC. This codes for CASSRSQGGRSYEQYF.

The rearrangement uses TRBV6-5 and TRBJ1-1; maybe TRBD1 (6 bases). Trimming pared 6 bases from V and 5 bases from J, leaving 19 bases between. Germline V gives CDR1 MNHEY, CDR2 SVGAGI. The length of the CDR3 is 15 residues. The CDR3 nucleotides read TGTGCCAGCAGACCCCCAGGGGCGGCGAGAACTGAAGCTTTCTTT. It yields the protein CASRPPGAARTEAFF.

The V call is TRBV10-2, the J call TRBJ1-6; D not certain. The germline V gene has CDR1 WSHSY and CDR2 SAAADI. The CDR3 runs 14 residues. V lost 2 bases and J lost 10, with 12 bases in between. The DNA for the CDR3 is TGCGCCAGCAGTGAGGCCGGGAGTCAATCACCCCTCCACTTT. It is translated as CASSEAGSQSPLHF.

J is TRBJ2-1 and V is TRBV3-1 (or the pseudogene TRBV3-2); the D gene is possibly TRBD1 (6 bases). Germline loops: CDR1 LGHDT, CDR2 YNNKEL (reference sequence). The CDR3 is made up of 16 amino acids. V lost 4 bases, J lost 7 bases, and 20 bases lay in between. The CDR3 spells CASSPPTDPGANEQFF. CDR3 sequence (DNA): TGTGCCAGCAGCCCCCCCACGGACCCAGGGGCGAATGAGCAGTTCTTC.

DNA for the CDR3: TGTGCCAGTAGTATCCTGGGACAGGGGTACTCCAACACTGAAGCTTTCTTT. This encodes CASSILGQGYSNTEAFF. The chain combines TRBV19 with TRBJ1-1; 10 positions agree with TRBD1. The length of the CDR3 is 17 residues. V trimming: 3 bases; J trimming: 2 bases; junction bases outside the gene matches: 9. Germline CDR1 reads LNHDA; CDR2 reads SQIVND (reference sequence).

The chain joins TRBV2 to TRBJ2-5; the D call may be TRBD1 or TRBD2 (5 bases each). The germline V and J ends were trimmed by 4 bases and 3 bases, with 12 bases remaining between them. Germline CDR1 SNHLY, CDR2 FYNNEI. The CDR3 contains 14 residues. The DNA for the CDR3 is TGTGCCAGCAGTGGTCGGCAGGGAGAAGAGACCCAGTACTTC. Its translation is CASSGRQGEETQYF. Based on the CDR3 plus reference TRBV2 and TRBJ2-5, the full variable domain is EPEVTQTPSHQVTQMGQEVILRCVPISNHLYFYWYRQILGQKVEFLVSFYNNEISEKSEIFDDQFSVERPDGSNFTLKIRSTKLEDSAMYFCASSGRQGEETQYFGPGTRLLVL.

This clone was picked up one time. The chain employs TRBV7-2 and TRBJ2-5; the D gene could be TRBD1 or TRBD2 (5 bases each). Germline CDR1 is SGHTA and CDR2 is FQGNSA. V lost 1 base to trimming and J lost 4 bases, with 16 bases between them. The CDR3 has 16 residues. The CDR3 coding sequence is TGTGCCAGCAGCTTAGGGGGACCCCGTATAGGAGAGACCCAGTACTTC. Its protein is CASSLGGPRIGETQYF. Looking up the rest from reference TRBV7-2 and TRBJ2-5 gives the full variable domain: GAGVSQSPSNKVTEKGKDVELRCDPISGHTALYWYRQSLGQGLEFLIYFQGNSAPDKSGLPSDRFSAERTGGSVSTLTIQRTQQEDSAVYLCASSLGGPRIGETQYFGPGTRLLVL.

J is TRBJ2-1 and V is TRBV5-6, with D perhaps TRBD1 or TRBD2 (6 bases each). Germline CDR1 SGHDT, CDR2 YYEEEE. CDR3 length: 17 residues. V shed 0 bases and J shed 2 bases, with 15 bases lying between them. CDR3 DNA: TGTGCCAGCAGCTTGGCAGGGGTCGGGAGAGCCTACAATGAGCAGTTCTTC. Encoded protein: CASSLAGVGRAYNEQFF.

Remarks on this clone: The sample has other DNA sequences that encode this CDR3 too. The chain has TRBV19 and TRBJ1-5; D ambiguous. Trimming left V 1 base short and J 1 base short, with 8 bases between. Germline V lookup: CDR1 LNHDA, CDR2 SQIVND (reference sequence). The CDR3 contains 15 residues. The CDR3: CASSIGQASNQPQHF. Here the CDR3 DNA reads TGTGCCAGTAGTATAGGGCAGGCCAGCAATCAGCCCCAGCATTTT.

This clone has just a few counts. The V gene is TRBV28, the J gene TRBJ1-1; TRBD1 might be the D (5 bases). The CDR3 has 14 amino acids. The germline gives CDR1 MDHEN, CDR2 SYDVKM. Trimming shortened V by 6 bases and J by 5 bases, and 16 bases separated the two germline ends. This chain's CDR3 is CASRVRGDGTEAFF. The CDR3 nucleotides are TGTGCCAGCAGGGTCCGGGGGGATGGGACTGAAGCTTTCTTT.

V gene TRBV3-1 (or the pseudogene TRBV3-2) combines with J gene TRBJ2-3; 8 positions match TRBD2. The junction had 7 bases not matched to a gene; V was cut back by 1 base and J by 4 bases. There are 16 residues in the CDR3. Germline V lookup: CDR1 LGHDT, CDR2 YNNKEL (reference sequence). In nucleotides, the CDR3 is TGTGCCAGCAGCCAAGGGCTAGCGGGTCTCGCAGATACGCAGTATTTT. Translating gives CASSQGLAGLADTQYF.

This chain connects TRBV28 to TRBJ2-7; 8 nucleotides match TRBD1. The trim removed 6 bases at V and 4 bases at J, leaving 11 bases unmatched. CDR1 is MDHEN, CDR2 SYDVKM, per germline. The CDR3 is made up of 15 amino acids. The CDR3 coding sequence is TGTGCCAGCAGCCGAACCTCCGACAGGGGATACGAGCAGTACTTC. Its translation: CASSRTSDRGYEQYF.

The table lists this clone with a count of one. V gene TRBV11-2 combines with J gene TRBJ1-6, with D uncertain. The length of the CDR3 is 16 residues. The germline V and J ends were trimmed by 4 bases and 0 bases, with 10 bases remaining between them. Per germline, CDR1 SGHAT and CDR2 FQNNGV. DNA of the CDR3: TGTGCCAGCAGCTCAGAGCCGGGCTCCTATAATTCACCCCTCCACTTT. Its translation is CASSSEPGSYNSPLHF.

This chain uses TRBV7-9 with TRBJ2-7; TRBD1 is a possible D gene (6 bases). The length of the CDR3 is 15 residues. V shed 1 base and J shed 6 bases, with 16 bases lying between them. CDR1 is SEHNR, CDR2 FQNEAQ, per germline (reference sequence). CDR3 sequence (DNA): TGTGCCAGCAGCTTAGTCGACAGGCGTCCCTCCGAGCAGTACTTC. Translated, it gives CASSLVDRRPSEQYF.

The chain uses TRBV9 and TRBJ2-3; 9 nucleotides agree with TRBD1. This CDR3 has 18 amino acids. Per germline, CDR1 SGDLS and CDR2 YYNGEE. The junction had 10 bases not matched to a gene; V was cut back by 2 bases and J by 0 bases. The chain's CDR3 is CASSVAPPTGGSTDTQYF. The CDR3 coding sequence is TGTGCCAGCAGCGTCGCCCCCCCAACAGGGGGCAGCACAGATACGCAGTATTTT.

The chain is built from TRBV6-5 and TRBJ2-7; the D gene is possibly TRBD2 (5 bases). Deletions cut 0 bases from V and 4 bases from J, with 13 bases between. CDR3 length: 15 amino acids. The germline V gene encodes CDR1 MNHEY and CDR2 SVGAGI. The CDR3 sequence is CASSYSSLGAYEQYF. The CDR3 DNA reads TGTGCCAGCAGTTACTCGTCCTTGGGAGCTTACGAGCAGTACTTC.

The chain joins TRBV7-9 to TRBJ1-1; a possible D gene is TRBD1 (5 bases). Germline loops: CDR1 SEHNR, CDR2 FQNEAQ (reference sequence). The CDR3 loop spans 16 amino acids. The ends were cut back, 5 bases at V and 6 bases at J, with 22 bases in the middle. The CDR3 here is CASSPRQKSPWAEAFF. The CDR3 nucleotides are TGTGCCAGCAGCCCACGACAGAAGAGCCCGTGGGCTGAAGCTTTCTTT.

The V gene is TRBV3-1 (or the pseudogene TRBV3-2), the J gene TRBJ1-4; D is undetermined. The CDR3 runs to 13 residues. The V gene lost 8 bases and the J gene lost 7 bases, with 14 bases spanning the gap. The germline gives CDR1 LGHDT, CDR2 YNNKEL (reference sequence). CDR3 amino acids: CASHGRMGEKLFF. The CDR3 DNA reads as TGTGCCAGCCATGGGAGGATGGGTGAAAAACTGTTTTTT.